This T cell receptor beta chain derives from a study of blood T cell repertoires in COVID-19. Study details: Both acute and convalescent COVID-19 samples were obtained from the United States, Italy and Spain. The cDNA or gDNA used as material had been derived from T cells, B-cell-depleted T cells, or PBMCs.

In its sample, this clone was seen once. Authors' processing steps: Reference gene primer amplification gave estimated nucleated cell counts. Produced via immunoSEQ multiplex PCR; TCRdb's table is partial and in-frame only. That table furnishes V, J and clone size, whereas the DNA furnished D and trimming. The sample holds about 180,000 clones, 86% seen once. The sequenced sample consisted of peripheral blood. This TCR was sampled from a man between 45 and 60 years old with active or convalescent COVID-19.

CDR3 loop: CSVLDRGGYEQYF. As DNA, the CDR3 is TGCAGCGTTCTGGATCGGGGGGGCTACGAGCAGTACTTC. The chain employs TRBV29-1 and TRBJ2-7, with 8 bases identical to TRBD2. The germline gives CDR1 SQVTM, CDR2 ANQGSEA. CDR3 length: 13 amino acids. The trim removed 5 bases at V and 3 bases at J, leaving 6 bases unmatched.